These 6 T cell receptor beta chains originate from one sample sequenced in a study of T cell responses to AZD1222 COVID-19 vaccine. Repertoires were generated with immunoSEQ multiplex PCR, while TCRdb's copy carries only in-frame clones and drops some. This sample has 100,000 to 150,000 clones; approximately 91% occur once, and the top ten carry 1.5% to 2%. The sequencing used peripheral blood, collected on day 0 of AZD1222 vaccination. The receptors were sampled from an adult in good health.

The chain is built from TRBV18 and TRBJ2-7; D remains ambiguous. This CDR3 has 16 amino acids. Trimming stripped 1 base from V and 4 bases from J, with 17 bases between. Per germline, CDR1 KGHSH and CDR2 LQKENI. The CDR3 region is CASSPLAVAGSYEQYF. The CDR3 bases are TGTGCCAGCTCACCACTGGCTGTAGCCGGATCGTACGAGCAGTACTTC.

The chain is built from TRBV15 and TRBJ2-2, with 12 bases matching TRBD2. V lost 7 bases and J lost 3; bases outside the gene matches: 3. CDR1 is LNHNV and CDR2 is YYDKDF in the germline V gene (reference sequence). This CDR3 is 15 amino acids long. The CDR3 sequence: CATKTSGSHTGELFF. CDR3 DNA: TGTGCCACCAAGACTAGCGGGAGTCACACCGGGGAGCTGTTTTTT. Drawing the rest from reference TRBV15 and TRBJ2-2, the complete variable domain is DAMVIQNPRYQVTQFGKPVTLSCSQTLNHNVMYWYQQKSSQAPKLLFHYYDKDFNNEADTPDNFQSRRPNTSFCFLDIRSPGLGDTAMYLCATKTSGSHTGELFFGEGSRLTVL.

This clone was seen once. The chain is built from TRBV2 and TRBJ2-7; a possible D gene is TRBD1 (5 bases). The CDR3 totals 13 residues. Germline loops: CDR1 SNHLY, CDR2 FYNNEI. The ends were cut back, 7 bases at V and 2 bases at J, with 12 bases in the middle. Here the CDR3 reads CASTAGWTYEQYF. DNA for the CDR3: TGTGCCAGCACGGCAGGGTGGACCTACGAGCAGTACTTC.

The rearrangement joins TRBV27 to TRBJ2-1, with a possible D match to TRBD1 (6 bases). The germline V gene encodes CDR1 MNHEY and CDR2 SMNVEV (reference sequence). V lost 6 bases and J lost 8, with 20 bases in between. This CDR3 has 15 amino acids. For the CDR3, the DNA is TGTGCCAGCAGGATTCTACAGGTGGGGGCCTATGAGCAGTTCTTC. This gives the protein CASRILQVGAYEQFF.

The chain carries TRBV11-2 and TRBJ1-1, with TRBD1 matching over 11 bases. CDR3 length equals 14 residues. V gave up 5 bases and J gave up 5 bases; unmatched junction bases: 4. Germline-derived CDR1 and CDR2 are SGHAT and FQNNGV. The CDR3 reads CASSRTGGGTEAFF. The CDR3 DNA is TGTGCCAGCAGCCGGACAGGGGGCGGTACTGAAGCTTTCTTT.

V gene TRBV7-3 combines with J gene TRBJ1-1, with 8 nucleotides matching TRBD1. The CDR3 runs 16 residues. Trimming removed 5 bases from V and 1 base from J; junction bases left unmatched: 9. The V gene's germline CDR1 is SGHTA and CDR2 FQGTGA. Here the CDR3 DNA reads TGTGCCAGCAGCAACCTCCAGGGGGCTAGGAACACTGAAGCTTTCTTT. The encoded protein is CASSNLQGARNTEAFF.